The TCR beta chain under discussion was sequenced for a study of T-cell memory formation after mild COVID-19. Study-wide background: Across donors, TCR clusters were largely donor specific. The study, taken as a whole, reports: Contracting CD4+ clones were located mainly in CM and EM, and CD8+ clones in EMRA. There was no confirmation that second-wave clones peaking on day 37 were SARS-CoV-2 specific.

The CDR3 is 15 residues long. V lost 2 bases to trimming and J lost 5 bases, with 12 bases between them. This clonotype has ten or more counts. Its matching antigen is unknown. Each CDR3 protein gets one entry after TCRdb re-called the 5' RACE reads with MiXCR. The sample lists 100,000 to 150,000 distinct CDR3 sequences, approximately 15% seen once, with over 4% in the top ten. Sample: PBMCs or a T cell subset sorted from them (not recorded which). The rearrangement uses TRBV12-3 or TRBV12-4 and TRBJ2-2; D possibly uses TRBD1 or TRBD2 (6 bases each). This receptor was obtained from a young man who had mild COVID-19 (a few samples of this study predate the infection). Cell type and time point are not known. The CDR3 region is CASSLRQGRTGELFF. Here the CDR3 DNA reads TGTGCCAGCAGTTTAAGGCAGGGGAGGACCGGGGAGCTGTTTTTT.